This record looks at one TCR beta chain sequence and its context. The table came from immunoSEQ multiplex PCR; TCRdb's copy has only in-frame clones and leaves some out. The repertoire has some 80,000 clones, approximately 88% of them found once; the top ten carry 10%. The germline V gene encodes CDR1 SGHNT and CDR2 YYREEE (reference sequence). The CDR3 contains 14 residues. V was pared by 0 bases and J by 4 bases, with 11 bases between. The data were obtained in a study of T cell responses to AZD1222 COVID-19 vaccine. Sequences were derived from peripheral blood, sampled 28 days after the second dose of the MenACWY control vaccine. J is TRBJ2-7 and V is TRBV5-4; D tentatively reads TRBD1 or TRBD2 (5 bases each). The source of this sequence is an adult who received the MenACWY meningococcal vaccine as a control. The CDR3 sequence: CASSLGFGGYEQYF. In DNA, the CDR3 is TGTGCCAGCAGCTTGGGATTTGGGGGTTACGAGCAGTACTTC.